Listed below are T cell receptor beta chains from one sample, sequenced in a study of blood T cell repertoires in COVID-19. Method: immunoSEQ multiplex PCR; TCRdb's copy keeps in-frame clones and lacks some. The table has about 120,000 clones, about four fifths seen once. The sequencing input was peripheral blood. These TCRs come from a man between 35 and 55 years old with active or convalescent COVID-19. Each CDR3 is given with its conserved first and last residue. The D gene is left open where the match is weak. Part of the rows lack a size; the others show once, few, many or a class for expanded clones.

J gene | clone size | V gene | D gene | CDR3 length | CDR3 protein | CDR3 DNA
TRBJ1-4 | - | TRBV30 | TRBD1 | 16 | CAWSAPIGTGNEKLFF | TGTGCCTGGAGTGCCCCTATCGGGACAGGCAATGAAAAACTGTTTTTT
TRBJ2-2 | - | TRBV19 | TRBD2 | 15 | CASSRTSGDTGELFF | TGTGCCAGTAGTAGAACTAGCGGGGACACCGGGGAGCTGTTTTTT
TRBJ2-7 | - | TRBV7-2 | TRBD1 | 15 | CASSLQGALTYEQYF | TGTGCCAGCAGCTTACAGGGGGCTTTAACCTACGAGCAGTACTTC
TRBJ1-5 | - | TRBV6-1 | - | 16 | CASSELGGQGRQPQHF | TGTGCCAGCAGTGAACTCGGTGGGCAGGGAAGACAGCCCCAGCATTTT
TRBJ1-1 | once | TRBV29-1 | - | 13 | CSVHGTSNTEAFF | TGCAGCGTGCACGGGACATCAAACACTGAAGCTTTCTTT
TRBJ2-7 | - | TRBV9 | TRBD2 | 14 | CASSVGLAGDEQYF | TGTGCCAGCAGCGTAGGCCTAGCGGGGGACGAGCAGTACTTC
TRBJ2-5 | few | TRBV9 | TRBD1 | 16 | CASSGYDRDHQETQYF | TGTGCCAGCAGCGGGTATGACAGGGATCACCAAGAGACCCAGTACTTC
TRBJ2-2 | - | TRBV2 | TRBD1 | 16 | CASKDRANVNTGELFF | TGTGCCAGCAAAGACAGGGCCAACGTGAACACCGGGGAGCTGTTTTTT
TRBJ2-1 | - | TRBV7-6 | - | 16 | CASSWGTAFSYNEQFF | TGTGCCAGCAGCTGGGGGACTGCCTTTTCCTACAATGAGCAGTTCTTC
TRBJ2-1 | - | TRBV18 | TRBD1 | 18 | CASSPLGQGVGSYNEQFF | TGTGCCAGCTCACCACTCGGACAGGGGGTGGGCTCCTACAATGAGCAGTTCTTC
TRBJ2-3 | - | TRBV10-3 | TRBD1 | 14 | CAINRGQVTDTQYF | TGTGCCATCAACAGGGGGCAGGTGACAGATACGCAGTATTTT
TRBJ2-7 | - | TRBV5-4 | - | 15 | CASSGTRDFSYEQYF | TGTGCCAGCAGCGGTACCCGGGACTTCTCCTACGAGCAGTACTTC
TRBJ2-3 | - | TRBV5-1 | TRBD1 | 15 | CASSSGQDRTDTQYF | TGCGCCAGCAGCTCTGGACAGGACCGCACAGATACGCAGTATTTT
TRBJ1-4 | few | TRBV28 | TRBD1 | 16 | CASSMSRRRGLGKLFF | TGTGCCAGCAGTATGAGTAGACGCAGGGGGCTGGGAAAACTGTTTTTT
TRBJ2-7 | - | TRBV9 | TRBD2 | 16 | CASSRGEQRAHYEQYF | TGTGCCAGCAGCCGGGGGGAACAGCGGGCCCACTACGAGCAGTACTTC
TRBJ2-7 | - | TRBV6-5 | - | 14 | CASSYSPRGHKQYF | TGTGCCAGCAGTTACTCCCCGAGAGGGCACAAGCAGTACTTC
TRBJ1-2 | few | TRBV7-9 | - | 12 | CASRLELGGYTF | TGTGCCAGCAGACTAGAGTTAGGTGGCTACACCTTC
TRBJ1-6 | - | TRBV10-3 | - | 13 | CAIGAQTNSPLHF | TGTGCCATCGGGGCACAGACTAATTCACCCCTCCACTTT
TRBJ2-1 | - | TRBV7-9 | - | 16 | CASSSLDGSSYNEQFF | TGTGCCAGCAGCTCCTTGGACGGGAGCTCCTACAATGAGCAGTTCTTC
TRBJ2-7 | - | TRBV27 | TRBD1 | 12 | CASSRQGYEQYF | TGTGCCAGCAGTCGACAGGGCTACGAGCAGTACTTC